The entry below gives a single TCR beta chain sequence along with its context. This sample stems from a study of Ad26.COV2.S vaccination and SARS-CoV-2 variants. After removal of 5 bases from V and 2 bases from J, the junction contained 5 bases not matched to a gene. Germline CDR1 LNHNV, CDR2 YYDKDF (reference sequence). The CDR3 runs to 15 residues. Produced via immunoSEQ multiplex PCR; TCRdb's table is partial and in-frame only. The table lists hundreds of thousands of clones, 83% of them singletons. The treatment was: around 19 received Ad26.COV2.S at low or high dose, single or two shots; about 5 received placebo; per-sample allocation not given. It was on day 63 after the first vaccine or placebo injection that samples were taken.

The chain employs TRBV15 and TRBJ1-5, with TRBD1 matching over 8 bases. The TCR sequence derives from a person aged 18-60 years who received the Ad26.COV2.S COVID-19 vaccine or a placebo. The specimen comprised peripheral blood, sampled in a trial of Ad26.COV2.S vaccine versus placebo. The CDR3 protein is CATSLGTGGNQPQHF. CDR3 nucleotides: TGTGCCACCAGCCTCGGGACAGGCGGCAATCAGCCCCAGCATTTT.